This T cell receptor beta chain was profiled in a study of shared clonotypes between healthy human individuals. V was clipped by 0 bases and J by 4 bases; unmatched bases: 1. This CDR3 is 15 amino acids long. Germline CDR1 reads LGHNA; CDR2 reads YSLEER. Splitting of CD4+ cells produced CD45RA+ naive and CD45RA-negative memory subsets. Clones were sequenced by immunoSEQ multiplex PCR, and TCRdb holds only the in-frame ones, with some missing. Of some 2.3 million clones in the sample, approximately 93% were seen once. The chain carries TRBV4-3 and TRBJ2-1; 9 bases line up with TRBD2. This TCR was recovered from a man younger than 35 in good health. Some clones in this sample may be carry-over from other donors' samples. The sample consisted of naive CD4+ T cells from PBMCs. The subset denotes: CD45RA+ positively selected. The CDR3 loop reads CASSQEGLAYNEQFF. CDR3 nucleotides: TGCGCCAGCAGCCAAGAGGGACTAGCATACAATGAGCAGTTCTTC.